The present entry profiles one T cell receptor beta chain with its context. The sample comes from a study of T cell responses to AZD1222 COVID-19 vaccine. J was trimmed by 8 bases and V by 6 bases; bases with no gene match: 3. There are 13 residues in the CDR3. Germline V gives CDR1 SEHNR, CDR2 FQNEAQ (reference sequence). Using immunoSEQ multiplex PCR, the repertoire was profiled, and TCRdb retains in-frame clones only, with some absent. Among around 120,000 clones listed, 80% to 95% were seen once. The chain has TRBV7-9 and TRBJ2-2; 10 nucleotides match TRBD2. This sequence originates from an adult in good health. The specimen comprised peripheral blood, sampled on day 0 of AZD1222 vaccination. The CDR3 region is CASRLAGSGELFF. The CDR3 bases are TGTGCCAGCAGACTAGCGGGATCGGGGGAGCTGTTTTTT.